The 18 T cell receptor beta chains below were found in one sample sequenced in a study of response to subunit inactivated influenza vaccine. TCRdb analysed the RT-PCR reads with MiXCR anew, one entry per CDR3 protein. The sample has around 600,000 distinct CDR3 sequences, approximately 10% seen once. In addition, the sample was reused for a study of T cells expressing NK-cell markers. That source notes: The TCR beta cDNA came from 5'RACE template switching with UMIs.

This specimen was PBMCs from blood, taken on the day of vaccination. The receptors shown here come from a man aged 45-65 years who received an inactivated influenza vaccine.

The sample holds many counts of this clonotype. The J gene is TRBJ2-7, the V gene TRBV7-6; TRBD1 matches 9 bases. The germline CDR1 and CDR2 sequences are SGHVS and FNYEAQ. The CDR3 covers 16 residues. Germline trimming cut 1 base from V and 4 bases from J; bases unmatched to any gene: 8. CDR3 sequence reads: CASSLGDRGFRYEQYF. The CDR3 nucleotides are TGTGCCAGCAGCTTAGGTGACAGGGGGTTTCGGTACGAGCAGTACTTC.

This clonotype was detected a few times. This rearrangement joins TRBV4-3 to TRBJ2-7; tentative D call: TRBD2 (7 bases). There are 17 residues in the CDR3. Germline V gives CDR1 LGHNA, CDR2 YSLEER. V gave up 0 bases and J gave up 4 bases, with 19 bases separating them. The CDR3 DNA reads TGCGCCAGCAGCCAAGAGGATATTCGGAAGGGGGGGTACGAGCAGTACTTC. It translates to CASSQEDIRKGGYEQYF.

The rearrangement uses TRBV4-3 and TRBJ2-7; D is uncertain. The germline CDR1 and CDR2 sequences are LGHNA and YSLEER. V lost 0 bases and J 3 bases, leaving 12 bases between the germline ends. The length of the CDR3 is 15 residues. Written as DNA, the CDR3 is TGCGCCAGCAGCCAAGATCAGGCCAGTTTCTACGAGCAGTACTTC. Encoded protein: CASSQDQASFYEQYF.

The J gene is TRBJ2-5, the V gene TRBV6-4, with D unresolved. The CDR3 has 13 residues. Germline-derived CDR1 and CDR2 are MRHNA and SNTAGT. Between the trimmed V and J ends, which lost 3 bases and 4 bases, there was a span of 9 bases. CDR3: CASSDTVGETQYF. CDR3 nucleotides: TGTGCCAGCAGTGATACGGTAGGAGAGACCCAGTACTTC.

The chain has TRBV7-6 and TRBJ2-7; D is unclear. V dropped 7 bases and J dropped 9 bases, with 19 bases sitting between them. Germline-derived CDR1 and CDR2 are SGHVS and FNYEAQ. The length of the CDR3 is 13 residues. The CDR3 nucleotides are TGTGCCAGCACTTCGAATTGGGCTACGGGGCAGTACTTC. Translation: CASTSNWATGQYF.

At least ten counts were recorded for this clonotype. The J gene is TRBJ2-3, the V gene TRBV10-2; 7 positions agree with TRBD1. With V trimmed by 2 bases and J by 5 bases, 25 bases remained unmatched. The CDR3 totals 21 residues. Germline assignment: CDR1 WSHSY and CDR2 SAAADI. Here the CDR3 DNA reads TGCGCCAGCAGTGAGCTCACGACAGGGTCGTTATGGGGGATCGTTCAAGATACGCAGTATTTT. It yields the protein CASSELTTGSLWGIVQDTQYF.

V gene TRBV7-2 combines with J gene TRBJ2-1; 7 nucleotides line up with TRBD2. From germline, CDR1 is SGHTA and CDR2 FQGNSA. The CDR3 spans 16 residues. V was clipped by 0 bases and J by 2 bases; unmatched bases: 4. CDR3 sequence: CASSLAGGITYNEQFF. The CDR3 nucleotides read TGTGCCAGCAGCTTAGCCGGGGGGATCACCTACAATGAGCAGTTCTTC.

This sequence joins TRBV4-1 and TRBJ2-3, with TRBD2 identical over 10 bases. Germline-derived CDR1 and CDR2 are MGHRA and YSYEKL. The CDR3 loop spans 21 amino acids. The V segment lost 0 bases and the J segment 0 bases; nucleotides outside the gene matches: 15. This chain's CDR3 is CASSQDLVIAGGRSSTDTQYF. CDR3 in DNA: TGCGCCAGCAGCCAAGATTTGGTAATAGCGGGGGGTAGGTCAAGCACAGATACGCAGTATTTT.

This sequence joins TRBV12-3 or TRBV12-4 and TRBJ2-1; 15 nucleotides align to TRBD2. This CDR3 region has 16 residues. J was trimmed by 3 bases and V by 7 bases; bases with no gene match: 4. In DNA, the CDR3 is TGTGCCAGCATGGGACTAGCGGGGGGACTCTACAATGAGCAGTTCTTC. Translation: CASMGLAGGLYNEQFF.

This clonotype was seen ten or more times. CDR3 nucleotides: TGTGCCACATCCAACAGGGGGTACGAGCAGTACTTC. Residues: CATSNRGYEQYF. The chain employs TRBV10-3 and TRBJ2-7; 8 bases line up with TRBD1. The CDR3 length is 12 residues. V was clipped by 10 bases and J by 4 bases; unmatched bases: 6. Germline assignment: CDR1 ENHRY and CDR2 SYGVKD.

CDR3 coding DNA: TGTGCCAGCAAGGATCGGCGGGGCACAGATACGCAGTATTTT. This codes for CASKDRRGTDTQYF. The gene calls are TRBV12-3 or TRBV12-4 and TRBJ2-3; weak D call: TRBD2 (5 bases). V dropped 7 bases and J dropped 1 base, with 12 bases sitting between them. CDR3 length: 14 amino acids.

The chain recombines TRBV28 with TRBJ1-1, with TRBD1 matching over 10 bases. The CDR3 runs 15 residues. Trimming removed 4 bases from V and 4 bases from J; junction bases left unmatched: 6. Germline CDR1 is MDHEN and CDR2 is SYDVKM. CDR3 nucleotide sequence: TGTGCCAGCAGTTCCCGGGACAGGGGAGTCACTGAAGCTTTCTTT. This gives the protein CASSSRDRGVTEAFF.

As concerns this clonotype: A junction end diverges from the germline sequence, so it may reflect a read error. The chain has TRBV7-2 and TRBJ2-1, with D perhaps TRBD1 (5 bases). Looked up from germline, CDR1 is SGHTA and CDR2 is FQGNSA. The CDR3 consists of 15 residues. The DNA of the CDR3 is TGTGCCAGCAGCTTGGGGCGGAGCTCCTACAATGAGCAGATCTTC. This encodes CASSLGRSSYNEQIF. The full variable domain, in which reference TRBV7-2 and TRBJ2-1 provide the parts outside the CDR3, is GAGVSQSPSNKVTEKGKDVELRCDPISGHTALYWYRQSLGQGLEFLIYFQGNSAPDKSGLPSDRFSAERTGGSVSTLTIQRTQQEDSAVYLCASSLGRSSYNEQIFGPGTRLTVL.

In this sample, this clonotype turned up a few times. This chain connects TRBV7-3 to TRBJ2-5; 10 nucleotides align to TRBD2. V shed 5 bases and J 2 bases; nucleotides not matched to a gene: 5. The CDR3 has 15 residues. Germline CDR1 is SGHTA and CDR2 is FQGTGA. The CDR3 bases are TGTGCCAGCAGCCGGACTAGCGGTTCTCAAGAGACCCAGTACTTC. It yields the protein CASSRTSGSQETQYF.

This chain uses TRBV10-3 with TRBJ2-1; 9 positions agree with TRBD2. The CDR3 covers 16 residues. Germline V gene sequence: CDR1 ENHRY, CDR2 SYGVKD. Losses at the gene ends were 4 bases for V and 0 bases for J; bases not matched to a gene: 4. This chain's CDR3 is CAISGSSGSSYNEQFF. DNA for the CDR3: TGTGCCATCAGTGGGAGTAGCGGGAGCTCCTACAATGAGCAGTTCTTC.

The V and J genes are TRBV20-1 and TRBJ2-2; D is perhaps TRBD1 or TRBD2 (6 bases each). The germline V and J ends were trimmed by 3 bases and 5 bases, with 13 bases remaining between them. This CDR3 has 14 residues. Germline V CDR1 and CDR2: DFQATT, SNEGSKA (reference sequence). In DNA, the CDR3 is TGCAGTGCTAGCGTCGGGGGCTCAACCGGGGAGCTGTTTTTT. The encoded protein is CSASVGGSTGELFF.

The gene calls are TRBV14 and TRBJ2-5, with a possible D match to TRBD2 (6 bases). The CDR3 has 14 amino acids. Trimming removed 2 bases from V and 7 bases from J, with 14 bases in between. Germline V lookup: CDR1 SGHDN, CDR2 FVKESK. CDR3 DNA sequence: TGTGCCAGCAGCCAACTTGGGACTGTTCGGACCCAGTACTTC. It is translated as CASSQLGTVRTQYF.

The V and J genes are TRBV7-2 and TRBJ2-7; 8 bases map to TRBD1. V lost 7 bases to trimming and J lost 4 bases; unmatched junction nucleotides: 6. The CDR3 is 13 residues long. Germline-derived CDR1 and CDR2 are SGHTA and FQGNSA. CDR3 sequence: CASTDRAAYEQYF. In nucleotides, the CDR3 is TGTGCCAGCACGGACAGGGCGGCGTACGAGCAGTACTTC.